The next 5 T cell receptor beta chains were all read from a single sample in a study of T cell responses to AZD1222 COVID-19 vaccine. TCRdb keeps only in-frame clones here, not all; method: immunoSEQ multiplex PCR. Of around 100,000 clones listed, about 90% were seen once; the top ten hold 15% to 20%. The sequences come from peripheral blood, collected on day 0 of AZD1222 vaccination. These receptors came from an adult in good health.

This chain joins TRBV21-1 and TRBJ1-6. TRBV21-1 is termed a pseudogene. The CDR3 covers 18 residues. As DNA, the CDR3 is TGTGCCAGCAGCATGCAGAAGAGCAGGACCCCCGTAGGGTCACCCCTCCACTTT. Translation gives CASSMQKSRTPVGSPLHF.

This clone has only one observation. The genes are TRBV6-5 and TRBJ1-2; D gene unclear. Deletions cut 7 bases from V and 4 bases from J, with 13 bases between. Germline V gene sequence: CDR1 MNHEY, CDR2 SVGAGI. The CDR3 extends over 13 amino acids. CDR3 residues: CASISAGSYGYTF. The CDR3 DNA reads as TGTGCCAGCATCTCGGCCGGCAGCTATGGCTACACCTTC.

The chain joins TRBV30 to TRBJ2-7; D is perhaps TRBD1 (6 bases). Looked up from germline, CDR1 is GTSNPN and CDR2 is SVGIG (reference sequence). The V gene lost 1 base and the J gene lost 2 bases, with 15 bases spanning the gap. The CDR3 contains 15 residues. CDR3 loop: CAWSDGQGYTYEQYF. In DNA form, the CDR3 reads TGTGCCTGGAGTGATGGGCAGGGGTATACCTACGAGCAGTACTTC.

This clone has a single count. The J gene is TRBJ2-1, the V gene TRBV7-6; TRBD2 might be the D (7 bases). Trimming pared 2 bases from V and 5 bases from J, leaving 13 bases between. The CDR3 length is 15 residues. Germline V gene sequence: CDR1 SGHVS, CDR2 FNYEAQ. CDR3 nucleotides: TGTGCCAGCAGCTTATGGGAGGGGGGGAACAATGAGCAGTTCTTC. As protein: CASSLWEGGNNEQFF.

This clone has only one observation. The chain couples TRBV7-9 to TRBJ2-2; 8 nucleotides line up with TRBD1. The germline V gene encodes CDR1 SEHNR and CDR2 FQNEAQ (reference sequence). The length of the CDR3 is 14 residues. The V and J ends lost 1 base and 6 bases, in that order; junction bases with no gene match: 1. The CDR3 reads CASSLEDRAGELFF. CDR3 nucleotide sequence: TGTGCCAGCAGCTTAGAGGACAGGGCCGGGGAGCTGTTTTTT. The entire variable domain, with the rest obtained from reference TRBV7-9 and TRBJ2-2, is as follows: DTGVSQNPRHKITKRGQNVTFRCDPISEHNRLYWYRQTLGQGPEFLTYFQNEAQLEKSRLLSDRFSAERPKGSFSTLEIQRTEQGDSAMYLCASSLEDRAGELFFGEGSRLTVL.